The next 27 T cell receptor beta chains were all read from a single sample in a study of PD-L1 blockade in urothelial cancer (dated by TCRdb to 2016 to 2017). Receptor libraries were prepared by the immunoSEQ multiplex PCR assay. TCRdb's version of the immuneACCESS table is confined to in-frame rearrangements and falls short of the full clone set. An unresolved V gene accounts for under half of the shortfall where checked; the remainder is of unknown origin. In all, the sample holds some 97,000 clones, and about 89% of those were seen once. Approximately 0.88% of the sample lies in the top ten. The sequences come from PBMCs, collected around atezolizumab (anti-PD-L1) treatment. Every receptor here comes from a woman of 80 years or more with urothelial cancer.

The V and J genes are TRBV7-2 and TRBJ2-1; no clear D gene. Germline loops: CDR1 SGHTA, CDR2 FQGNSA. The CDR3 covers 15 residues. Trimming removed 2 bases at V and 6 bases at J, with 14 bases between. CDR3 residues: CASSLSRDKANEQFF. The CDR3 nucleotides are TGTGCCAGCAGCTTAAGCCGTGACAAGGCCAATGAGCAGTTCTTC. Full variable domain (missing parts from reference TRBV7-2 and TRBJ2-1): GAGVSQSPSNKVTEKGKDVELRCDPISGHTALYWYRQSLGQGLEFLIYFQGNSAPDKSGLPSDRFSAERTGGSVSTLTIQRTQQEDSAVYLCASSLSRDKANEQFFGPGTRLTVL.

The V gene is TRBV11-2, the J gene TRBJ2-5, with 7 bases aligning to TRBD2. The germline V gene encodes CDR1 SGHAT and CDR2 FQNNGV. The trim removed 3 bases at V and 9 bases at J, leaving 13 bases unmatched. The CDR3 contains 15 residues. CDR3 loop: CASSLSGTPQEAQYF. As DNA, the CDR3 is TGTGCCAGCAGCTTGAGCGGGACCCCGCAGGAGGCCCAGTACTTC.

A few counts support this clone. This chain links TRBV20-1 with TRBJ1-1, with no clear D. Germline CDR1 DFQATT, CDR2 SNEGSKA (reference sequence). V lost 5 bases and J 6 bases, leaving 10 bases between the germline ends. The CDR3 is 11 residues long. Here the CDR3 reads CSAGGSSEAFF. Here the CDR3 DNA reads TGCAGTGCTGGAGGGAGTTCTGAAGCTTTCTTT.

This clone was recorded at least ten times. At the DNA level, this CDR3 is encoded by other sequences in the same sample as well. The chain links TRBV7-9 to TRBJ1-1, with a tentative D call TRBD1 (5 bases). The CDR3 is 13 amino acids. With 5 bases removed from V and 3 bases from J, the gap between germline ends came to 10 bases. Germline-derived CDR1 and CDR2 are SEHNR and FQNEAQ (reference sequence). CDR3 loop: CASSPTGDTEAFF. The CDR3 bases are TGTGCCAGCAGCCCCACGGGGGACACTGAAGCTTTCTTT.

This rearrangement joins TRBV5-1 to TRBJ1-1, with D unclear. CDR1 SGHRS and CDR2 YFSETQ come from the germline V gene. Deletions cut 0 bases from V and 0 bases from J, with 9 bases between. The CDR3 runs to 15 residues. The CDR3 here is CASSLVRGVNTEAFF. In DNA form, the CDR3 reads TGCGCCAGCAGCTTGGTACGGGGAGTGAACACTGAAGCTTTCTTT.

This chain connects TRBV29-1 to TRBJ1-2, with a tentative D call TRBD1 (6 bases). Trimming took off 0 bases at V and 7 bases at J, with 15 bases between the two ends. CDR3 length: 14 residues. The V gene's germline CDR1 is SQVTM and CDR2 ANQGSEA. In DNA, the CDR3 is TGCAGCGTTGAAGATCTATTACAGGGCGGTGGCTACACCTTC. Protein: CSVEDLLQGGGYTF.

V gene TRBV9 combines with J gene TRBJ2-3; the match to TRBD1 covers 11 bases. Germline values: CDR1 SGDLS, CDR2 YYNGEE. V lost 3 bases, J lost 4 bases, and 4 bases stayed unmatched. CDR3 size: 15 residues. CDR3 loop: CASSAGGQGADTQYF. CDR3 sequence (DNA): TGTGCCAGCAGCGCGGGGGGACAGGGGGCAGATACGCAGTATTTT.

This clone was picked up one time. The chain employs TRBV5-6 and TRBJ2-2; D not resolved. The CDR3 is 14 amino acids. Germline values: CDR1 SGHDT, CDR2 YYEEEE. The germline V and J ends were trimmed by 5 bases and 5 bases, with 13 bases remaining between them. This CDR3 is CASSFAKRTGELFF. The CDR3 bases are TGTGCCAGCAGTTTCGCTAAACGGACCGGGGAGCTGTTTTTT.

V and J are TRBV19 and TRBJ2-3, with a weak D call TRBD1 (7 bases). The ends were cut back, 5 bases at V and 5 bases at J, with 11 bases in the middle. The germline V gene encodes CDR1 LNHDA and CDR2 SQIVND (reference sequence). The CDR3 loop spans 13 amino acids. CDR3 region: CASSPRGEDTQYF. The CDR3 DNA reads TGTGCCAGTAGTCCCAGGGGGGAAGATACGCAGTATTTT.

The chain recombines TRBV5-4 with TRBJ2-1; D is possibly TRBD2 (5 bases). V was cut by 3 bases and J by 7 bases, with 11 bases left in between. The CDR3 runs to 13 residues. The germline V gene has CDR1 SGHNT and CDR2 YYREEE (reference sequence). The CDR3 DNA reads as TGTGCCAGCAGCTCGGACTCCCCGAATGAGCAGTTCTTC. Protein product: CASSSDSPNEQFF.

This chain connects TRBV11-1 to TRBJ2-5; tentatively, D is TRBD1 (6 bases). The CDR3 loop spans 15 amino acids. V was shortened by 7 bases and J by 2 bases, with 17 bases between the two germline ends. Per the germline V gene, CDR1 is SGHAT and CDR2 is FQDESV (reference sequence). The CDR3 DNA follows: TGTGCCAGCACCTCCGCCAGGGGACCTCAAGAGACCCAGTACTTC. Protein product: CASTSARGPQETQYF.

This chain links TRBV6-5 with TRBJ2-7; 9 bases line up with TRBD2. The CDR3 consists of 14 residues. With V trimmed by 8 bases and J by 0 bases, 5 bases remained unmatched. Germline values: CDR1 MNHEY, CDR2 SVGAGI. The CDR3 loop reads CASGGLAFSYEQYF. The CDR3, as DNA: TGTGCCAGCGGCGGACTAGCGTTCTCCTACGAGCAGTACTTC.

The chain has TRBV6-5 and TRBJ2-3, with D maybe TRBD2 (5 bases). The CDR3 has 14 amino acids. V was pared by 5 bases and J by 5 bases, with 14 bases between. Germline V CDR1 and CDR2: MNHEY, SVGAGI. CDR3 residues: CASSLGLGLDTQYF. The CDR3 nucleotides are TGTGCCAGCAGTCTAGGACTCGGGTTAGATACGCAGTATTTT.

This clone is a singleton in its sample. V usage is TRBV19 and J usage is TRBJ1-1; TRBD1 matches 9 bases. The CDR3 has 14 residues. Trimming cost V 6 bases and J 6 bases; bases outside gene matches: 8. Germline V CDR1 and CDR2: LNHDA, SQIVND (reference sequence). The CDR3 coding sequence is TGTGCCAGTAGAAGGGGGACAGGGTTCGCTGAAGCTTTCTTT. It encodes CASRRGTGFAEAFF.

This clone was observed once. The CDR3 nucleotides are TGTGCCAGCAGTGACCTAGGTGGATATCAGCCCCAGCATTTT. Protein: CASSDLGGYQPQHF. The rearrangement uses TRBV2 and TRBJ1-5; D is uncertain. Trimming cost V 3 bases and J 5 bases, with 11 bases left between them. From germline, CDR1 is SNHLY and CDR2 FYNNEI. The CDR3 is 14 residues long.

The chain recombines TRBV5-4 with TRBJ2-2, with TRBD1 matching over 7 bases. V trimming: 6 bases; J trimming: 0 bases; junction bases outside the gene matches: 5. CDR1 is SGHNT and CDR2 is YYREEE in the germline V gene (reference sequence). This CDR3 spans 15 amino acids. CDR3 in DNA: TGTGCCAGCACCTCAACAGGGGCGAACACCGGGGAGCTGTTTTTT. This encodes CASTSTGANTGELFF.

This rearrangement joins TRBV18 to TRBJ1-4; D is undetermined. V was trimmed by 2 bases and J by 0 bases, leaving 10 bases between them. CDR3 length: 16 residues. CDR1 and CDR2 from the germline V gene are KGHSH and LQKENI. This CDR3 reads CASSPALGATNEKLFF. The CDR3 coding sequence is TGTGCCAGCTCACCAGCGCTAGGCGCAACTAATGAAAAACTGTTTTTT.

CDR3 nucleotides: TGTGCCAGCAGCTTGGACGGGATAGCCAAAAACATTCAGTACTTC. Translated, it gives CASSLDGIAKNIQYF. This sequence joins TRBV5-4 and TRBJ2-4; D may be TRBD2 (5 bases). Trimming cost V 0 bases and J 0 bases, with 7 bases left between them. This CDR3 is built from 15 residues. Germline V gene sequence: CDR1 SGHNT, CDR2 YYREEE (reference sequence).

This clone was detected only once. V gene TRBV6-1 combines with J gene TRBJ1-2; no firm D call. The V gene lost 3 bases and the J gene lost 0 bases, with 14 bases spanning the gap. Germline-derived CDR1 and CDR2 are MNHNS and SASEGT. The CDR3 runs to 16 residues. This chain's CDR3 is CASSDGQNTPNYGYTF. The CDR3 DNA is TGTGCCAGCAGTGATGGGCAAAATACCCCTAACTATGGCTACACCTTC.

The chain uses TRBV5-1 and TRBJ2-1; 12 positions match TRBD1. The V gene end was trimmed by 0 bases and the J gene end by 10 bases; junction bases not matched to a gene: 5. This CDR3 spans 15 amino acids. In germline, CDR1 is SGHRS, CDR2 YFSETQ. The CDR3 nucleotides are TGCGCCAGCAGCTTGGCGGGACAGGGGGCGGACGAGCAGTTCTTC. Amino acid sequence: CASSLAGQGADEQFF. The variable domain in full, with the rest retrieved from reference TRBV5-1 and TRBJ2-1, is KAGVTQTPRYLIKTRGQQVTLSCSPISGHRSVSWYQQTPGQGLQFLFEYFSETQRNKGNFPGRFSGRQFSNSRSEMNVSTLELGDSALYLCASSLAGQGADEQFFGPGTRLTVL.

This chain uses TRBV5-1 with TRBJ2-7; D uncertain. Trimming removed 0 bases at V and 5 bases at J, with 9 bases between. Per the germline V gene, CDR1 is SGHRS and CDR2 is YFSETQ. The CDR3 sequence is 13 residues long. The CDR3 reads CASSLVLNDEQYF. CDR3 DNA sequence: TGCGCCAGCAGCTTGGTACTAAATGACGAGCAGTACTTC.

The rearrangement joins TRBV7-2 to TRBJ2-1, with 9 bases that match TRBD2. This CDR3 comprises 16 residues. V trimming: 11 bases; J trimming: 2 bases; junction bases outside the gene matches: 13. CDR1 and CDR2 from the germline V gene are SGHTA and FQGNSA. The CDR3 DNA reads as TGTGCCGGCGCTCGAGGCGGGAGGGGGCCCTACAATGAGCAGTTCTTC. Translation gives CAGARGGRGPYNEQFF.

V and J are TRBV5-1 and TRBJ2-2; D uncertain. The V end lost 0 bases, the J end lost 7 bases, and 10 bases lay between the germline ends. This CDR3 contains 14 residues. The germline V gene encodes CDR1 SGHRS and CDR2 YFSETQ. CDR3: CASSLGALGGELFF. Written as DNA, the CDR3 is TGCGCCAGCAGCTTGGGGGCCCTTGGCGGGGAGCTGTTTTTT.

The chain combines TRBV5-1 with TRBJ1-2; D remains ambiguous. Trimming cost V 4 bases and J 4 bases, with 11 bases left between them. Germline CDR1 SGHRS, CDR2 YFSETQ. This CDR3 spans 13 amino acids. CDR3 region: CASSPDMLYGYTF. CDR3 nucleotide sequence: TGCGCCAGCAGCCCTGACATGCTCTATGGCTACACCTTC.

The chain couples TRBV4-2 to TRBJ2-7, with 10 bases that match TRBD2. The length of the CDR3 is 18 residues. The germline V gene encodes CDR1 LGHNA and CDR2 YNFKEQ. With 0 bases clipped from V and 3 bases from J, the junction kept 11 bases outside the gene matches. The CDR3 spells CASSQDLLAGGDGYEQYF. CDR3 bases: TGTGCCAGCAGCCAAGATCTTTTAGCGGGGGGCGACGGCTACGAGCAGTACTTC.

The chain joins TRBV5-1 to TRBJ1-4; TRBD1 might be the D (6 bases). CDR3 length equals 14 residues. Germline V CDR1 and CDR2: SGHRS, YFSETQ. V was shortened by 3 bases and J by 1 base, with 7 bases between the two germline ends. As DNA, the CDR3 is TGCGCCAGCAGCTCCAGGGGAACTAATGAAAAACTGTTTTTT. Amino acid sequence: CASSSRGTNEKLFF.

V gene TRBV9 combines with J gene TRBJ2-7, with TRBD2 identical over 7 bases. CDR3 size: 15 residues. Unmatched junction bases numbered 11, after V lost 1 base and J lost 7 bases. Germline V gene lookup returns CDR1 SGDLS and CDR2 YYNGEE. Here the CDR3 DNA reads TGTGCCAGCAGCGTATTAACGGGGGGAGCAGGGGAGCAGTACTTC. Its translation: CASSVLTGGAGEQYF.